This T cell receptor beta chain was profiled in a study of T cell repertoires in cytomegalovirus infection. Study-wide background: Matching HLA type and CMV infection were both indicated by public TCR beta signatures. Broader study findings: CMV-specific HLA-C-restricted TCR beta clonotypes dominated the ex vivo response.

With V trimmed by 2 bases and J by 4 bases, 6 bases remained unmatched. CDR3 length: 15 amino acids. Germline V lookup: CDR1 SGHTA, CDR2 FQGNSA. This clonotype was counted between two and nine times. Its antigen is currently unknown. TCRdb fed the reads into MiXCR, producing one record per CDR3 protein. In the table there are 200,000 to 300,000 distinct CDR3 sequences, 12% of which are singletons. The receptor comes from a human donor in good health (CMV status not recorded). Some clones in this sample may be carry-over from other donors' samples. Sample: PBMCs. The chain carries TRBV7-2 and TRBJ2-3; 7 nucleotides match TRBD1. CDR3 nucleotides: TGTGCCAGCAGCTTAACGGGACAGAGGGCAGATACGCAGTATTTT. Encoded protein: CASSLTGQRADTQYF.